This entry features one T cell receptor (beta chain) sequence. Its antigen is currently unknown. These data belong to a study of T cells in localized non-small cell lung cancer. Findings of the study overall: Greater T cell density in blood accompanied longer overall survival. Clonality of T cells reached its maximum in uninvolved adjacent lung, surpassing tumor.

The CDR3 is 16 residues long. Germline V CDR1 and CDR2: SGHVS, FQNEAQ. Trimming left V 2 bases short and J 4 bases short, with 14 bases between. Some clones are missing from TCRdb's copy, which holds only in-frame ones; the method was immunoSEQ multiplex PCR. Of 15,000 to 25,000 clones listed, 75% to 95% were seen once; the top ten hold around 4%. The clonotype comes from a male donor at least 60 years old with stage I squamous cell lung carcinoma. The source material was peripheral blood, sampled before any cancer treatment. The rearrangement uses TRBV7-8 and TRBJ1-4, with D uncertain. Here the CDR3 reads CASSLSKARSNEKLFF. The CDR3 DNA sequence: TGTGCCAGCAGCTTATCAAAGGCCAGGAGTAATGAAAAACTGTTTTTT. The full variable domain, its missing parts supplied by reference TRBV7-8 and TRBJ1-4, is GAGVSQSPRYKVAKRGQDVALRCDPISGHVSLFWYQQALGQGPEFLTYFQNEAQLDKSGLPSDRFFAERPEGSVSTLKIQRTQQEDSAVYLCASSLSKARSNEKLFFGSGTQLSVL.